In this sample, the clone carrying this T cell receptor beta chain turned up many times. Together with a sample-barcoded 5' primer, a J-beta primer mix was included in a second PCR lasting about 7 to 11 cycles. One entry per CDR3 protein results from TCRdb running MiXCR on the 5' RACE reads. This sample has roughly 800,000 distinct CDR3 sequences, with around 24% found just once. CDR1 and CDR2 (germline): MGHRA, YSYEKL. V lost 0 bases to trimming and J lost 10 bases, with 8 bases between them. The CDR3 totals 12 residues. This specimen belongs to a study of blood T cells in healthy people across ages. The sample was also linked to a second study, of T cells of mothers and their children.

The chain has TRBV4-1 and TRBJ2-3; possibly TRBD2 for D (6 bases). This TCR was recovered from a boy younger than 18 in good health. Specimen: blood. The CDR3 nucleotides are TGCGCCAGCAGCCAAGAGCGGGGCGCGCAGTATTTT. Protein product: CASSQERGAQYF.